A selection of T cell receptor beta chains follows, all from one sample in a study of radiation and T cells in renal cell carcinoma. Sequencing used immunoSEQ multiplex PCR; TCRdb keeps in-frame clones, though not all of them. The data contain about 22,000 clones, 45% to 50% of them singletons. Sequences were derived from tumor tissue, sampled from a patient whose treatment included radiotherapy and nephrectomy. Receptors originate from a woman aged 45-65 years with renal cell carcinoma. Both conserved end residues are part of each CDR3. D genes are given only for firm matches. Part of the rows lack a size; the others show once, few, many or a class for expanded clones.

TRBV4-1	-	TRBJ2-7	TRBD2	TGCGCCAGCAGCGACTTAGCGGGGGGCCGACCCTACGAGCAGTACTTC	CASSDLAGGRPYEQYF
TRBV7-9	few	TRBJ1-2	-	TGTGCCAGCAGCTTGGCAGGGGACTATGGCTACACCTTC	CASSLAGDYGYTF
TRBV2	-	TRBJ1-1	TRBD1	TGTGCCGGGGACAGGGCGAACACTGAAGCTTTCTTT	CAGDRANTEAFF
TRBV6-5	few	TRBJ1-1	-	TGTGCCAGCAGTACCTTGAACACTGAAGCTTTCTTT	CASSTLNTEAFF
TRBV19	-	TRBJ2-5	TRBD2	TGTGCCAGTAGCAAGGGAGGGCCTTGGTACCAAGAGACCCAGTACTTC	CASSKGGPWYQETQYF
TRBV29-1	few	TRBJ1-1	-	TGCAGCGTTGGGGTTCCGGGAACTGAAGCTTTCTTT	CSVGVPGTEAFF
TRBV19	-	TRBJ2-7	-	TGTGCCAGTAGTATCCGACCGGGGATAAGCTACGAGCAGTACTTC	CASSIRPGISYEQYF
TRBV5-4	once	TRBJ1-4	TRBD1	TGTGCCAGCAGCTTCCGGGACAGGAATGAAAAACTGTTTTTT	CASSFRDRNEKLFF
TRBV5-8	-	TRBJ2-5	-	TGTGCCAGCAGCTTGGGTCACAGCCTCCAAGAGACCCAGTACTTC	CASSLGHSLQETQYF
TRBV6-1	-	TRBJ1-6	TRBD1	TGTGCCACCCAGGGACAGGGGAATTCACCCCTCCACTTT	CATQGQGNSPLHF
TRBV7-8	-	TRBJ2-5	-	TGTGCCAGCAGCTTGTACCCAGGACTGGAAGAGACCCAGTACTTC	CASSLYPGLEETQYF
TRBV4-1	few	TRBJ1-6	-	TGCGCCAGCAGCCAAGACTCTCAGGGGTATAATTCACCCCTCCACTTT	CASSQDSQGYNSPLHF
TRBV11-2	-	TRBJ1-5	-	TGTGCCAGCAGCTCAAAACTGGGGGGGCCCCAGCATTTT	CASSSKLGGPQHF
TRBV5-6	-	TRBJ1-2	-	TGTGCCAGCAGCTTGCTAGGGAGGGATGGCTACACCTTC	CASSLLGRDGYTF
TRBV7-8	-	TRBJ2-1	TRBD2	TGTGCCAGCAGCCTTAGCGGGGCAGCCTACAATGAGCAGTTCTTC	CASSLSGAAYNEQFF
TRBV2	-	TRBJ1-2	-	TGTGCCAGCAGGAGGGGGTATGGCTACACCTTC	CASRRGYGYTF
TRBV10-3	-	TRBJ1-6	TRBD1	TGTGCCATCAGTGAGTTAGTTTCGGGACAGGGGGCAGGTTCACCCCTCCACTTT	CAISELVSGQGAGSPLHF
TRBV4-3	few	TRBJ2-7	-	TGCGCCAGCAGCCAAGAACTTCTCTCCAGGGAGCAGTACTTC	CASSQELLSREQYF
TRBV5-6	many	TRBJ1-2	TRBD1	TGTGCCAGCAGCAGCCTCGGGACAGGGGAGCTAAGAGGCTACACCTTC	CASSSLGTGELRGYTF
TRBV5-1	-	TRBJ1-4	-	TGCGCCAGCAGACGAACAGCAGGGGCTACAACTAATGAAAAACTGTTTTTT	CASRRTAGATTNEKLFF
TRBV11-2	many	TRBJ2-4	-	TGTGCCAGCAGCCCCGACACTTTTATAGCCAAAAACATTCAGTACTTC	CASSPDTFIAKNIQYF
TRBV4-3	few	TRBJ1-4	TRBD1	TGCGCCAGCAGCCTCCGCCGGGCAGGGGGTAGAGTAAATGAAAAACTGTTTTTT	CASSLRRAGGRVNEKLFF
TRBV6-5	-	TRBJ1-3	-	TGTGCCAGCAGTTCCGAGGGCCTTGGCGGAAACACCATATATTTT	CASSSEGLGGNTIYF
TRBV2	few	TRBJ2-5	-	TGTGCCAGCAGGTTCGCTGGCCAAGAGACCCAGTACTTC	CASRFAGQETQYF
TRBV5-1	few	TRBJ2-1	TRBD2	TGCGCCAGCAGAGGGACTCCCGAAGCGGGGAGGAACAATGAGCAGTTCTTC	CASRGTPEAGRNNEQFF
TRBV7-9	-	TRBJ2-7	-	TGTGCCAGCAGCTTTTTACAGGGCTACGAGCAGTACTTC	CASSFLQGYEQYF